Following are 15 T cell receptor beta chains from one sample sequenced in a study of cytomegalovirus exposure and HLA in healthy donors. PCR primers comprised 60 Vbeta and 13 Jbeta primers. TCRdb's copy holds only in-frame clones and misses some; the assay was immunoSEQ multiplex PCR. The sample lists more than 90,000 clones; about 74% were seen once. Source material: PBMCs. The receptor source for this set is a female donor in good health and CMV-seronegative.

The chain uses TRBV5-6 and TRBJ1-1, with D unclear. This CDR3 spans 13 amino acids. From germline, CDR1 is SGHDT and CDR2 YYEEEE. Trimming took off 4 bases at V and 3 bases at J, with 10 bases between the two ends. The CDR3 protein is CASSHNRDTEAFF. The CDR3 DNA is TGTGCCAGCAGCCACAACCGGGACACTGAAGCTTTCTTT.

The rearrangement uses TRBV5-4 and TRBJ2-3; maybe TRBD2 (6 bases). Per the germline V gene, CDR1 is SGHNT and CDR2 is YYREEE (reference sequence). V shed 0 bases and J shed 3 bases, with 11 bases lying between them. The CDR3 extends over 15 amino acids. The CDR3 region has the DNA TGTGCCAGCAGCTTGGGTGGGAGGAGTACAGATACGCAGTATTTT. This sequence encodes CASSLGGRSTDTQYF.

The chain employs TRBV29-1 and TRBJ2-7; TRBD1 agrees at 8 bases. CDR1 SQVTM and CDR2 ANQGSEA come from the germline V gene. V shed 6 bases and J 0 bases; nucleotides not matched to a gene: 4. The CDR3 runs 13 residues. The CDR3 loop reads CSVRTGSSYEQYF. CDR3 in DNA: TGCAGCGTGAGGACAGGGAGCTCCTACGAGCAGTACTTC.

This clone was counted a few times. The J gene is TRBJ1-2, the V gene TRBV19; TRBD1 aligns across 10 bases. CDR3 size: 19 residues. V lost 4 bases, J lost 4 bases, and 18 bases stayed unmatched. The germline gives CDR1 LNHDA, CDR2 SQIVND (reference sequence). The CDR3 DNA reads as TGTGCCAGTAGTACCGTTACCCGGGACAGGGGACCTTCAGGCTATGGCTACACCTTC. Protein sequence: CASSTVTRDRGPSGYGYTF.

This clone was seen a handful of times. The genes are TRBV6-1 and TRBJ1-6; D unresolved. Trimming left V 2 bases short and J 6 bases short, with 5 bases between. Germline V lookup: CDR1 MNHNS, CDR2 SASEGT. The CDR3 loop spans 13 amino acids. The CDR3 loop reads CASSEFINSPLHF. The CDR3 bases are TGTGCCAGCAGTGAATTCATTAATTCACCCCTCCACTTT.

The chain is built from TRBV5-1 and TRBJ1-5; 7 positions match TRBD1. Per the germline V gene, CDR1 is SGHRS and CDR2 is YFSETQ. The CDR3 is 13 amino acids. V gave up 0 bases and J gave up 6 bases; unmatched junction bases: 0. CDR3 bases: TGCGCCAGCAGCTTGGGACAGGGTCAGCCCCAGCATTTT. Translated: CASSLGQGQPQHF.

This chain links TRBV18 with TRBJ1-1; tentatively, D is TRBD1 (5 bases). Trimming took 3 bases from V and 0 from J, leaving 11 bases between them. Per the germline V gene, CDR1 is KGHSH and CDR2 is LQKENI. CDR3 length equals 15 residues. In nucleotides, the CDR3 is TGTGCCAGCTCACCCTTAATAGGGGTGAACACTGAAGCTTTCTTT. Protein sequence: CASSPLIGVNTEAFF. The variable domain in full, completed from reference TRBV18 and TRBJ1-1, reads NAGVMQNPRHLVRRRGQEARLRCSPMKGHSHVYWYRQLPEEGLKFMVYLQKENIIDESGMPKERFSAEFPKEGPSILRIQQVVRGDSAAYFCASSPLIGVNTEAFFGQGTRLTVV.

CDR3 amino acids: CASSQDSYEQYF. As DNA, the CDR3 is TGTGCCAGCAGCCAAGACAGCTACGAGCAGTACTTC. The chain combines TRBV7-9 with TRBJ2-7; a weak D match, TRBD1 (5 bases). The ends were cut back, 5 bases at V and 3 bases at J, with 8 bases in the middle. The CDR3 covers 12 residues. Germline V gives CDR1 SEHNR, CDR2 FQNEAQ (reference sequence). Full variable domain (rest looked up from reference TRBV7-9 and TRBJ2-7): DTGVSQNPRHKITKRGQNVTFRCDPISEHNRLYWYRQTLGQGPEFLTYFQNEAQLEKSRLLSDRFSAERPKGSFSTLEIQRTEQGDSAMYLCASSQDSYEQYFGPGTRLTVT.

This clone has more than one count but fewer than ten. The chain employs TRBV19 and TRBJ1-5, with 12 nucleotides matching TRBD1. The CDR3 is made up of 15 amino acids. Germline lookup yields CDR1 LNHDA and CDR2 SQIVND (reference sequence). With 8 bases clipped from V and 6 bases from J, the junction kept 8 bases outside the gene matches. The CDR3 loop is CASSPGQGAFQPQHF. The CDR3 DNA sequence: TGTGCCAGTTCTCCGGGACAGGGGGCTTTTCAGCCCCAGCATTTT.

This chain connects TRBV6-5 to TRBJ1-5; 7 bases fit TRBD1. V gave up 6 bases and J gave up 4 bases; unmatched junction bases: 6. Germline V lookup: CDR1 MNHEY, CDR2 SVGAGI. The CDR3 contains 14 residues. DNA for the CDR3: TGTGCCAGCAGCCCCGGGACAGAAAATCAGCCCCAGCATTTT. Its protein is CASSPGTENQPQHF.

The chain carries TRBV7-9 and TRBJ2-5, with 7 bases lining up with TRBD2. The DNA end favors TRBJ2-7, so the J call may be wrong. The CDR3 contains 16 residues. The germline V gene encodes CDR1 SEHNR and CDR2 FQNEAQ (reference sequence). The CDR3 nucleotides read TGTGCCAGCAGCTCCATAGTCAGCGGGGCCGGGTACGAGCAGTACTTC. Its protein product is CASSSIVSGAGYEQYF.

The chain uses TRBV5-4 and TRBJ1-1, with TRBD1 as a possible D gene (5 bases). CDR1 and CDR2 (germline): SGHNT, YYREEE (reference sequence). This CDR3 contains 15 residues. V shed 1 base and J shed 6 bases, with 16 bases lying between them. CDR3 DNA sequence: TGTGCCAGCAGCTTGACAAGCAGGGTATTCGCTGAAGCTTTCTTT. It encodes CASSLTSRVFAEAFF.

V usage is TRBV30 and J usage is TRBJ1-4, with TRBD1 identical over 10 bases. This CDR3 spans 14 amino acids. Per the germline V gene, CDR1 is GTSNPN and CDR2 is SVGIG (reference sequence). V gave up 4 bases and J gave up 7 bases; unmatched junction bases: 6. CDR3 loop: CAWNTRDRGEKLFF. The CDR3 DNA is TGTGCCTGGAATACCCGGGACAGGGGTGAAAAACTGTTTTTT.

CDR3 protein: CACTGQGGYGYTF. Written as DNA, the CDR3 is TGTGCCTGCACCGGACAGGGAGGCTATGGCTACACCTTC. The gene calls are TRBV30 and TRBJ1-2; 8 nucleotides match TRBD1. Per the germline V gene, CDR1 is GTSNPN and CDR2 is SVGIG (reference sequence). The trim removed 6 bases at V and 4 bases at J, leaving 7 bases unmatched. This CDR3 has 13 amino acids. The variable domain in full, completed from reference TRBV30 and TRBJ1-2, reads SQTIHQWPATLVQPVGSPLSLECTVEGTSNPNLYWYRQAAGRGLQLLFYSVGIGQISSEVPQNLSASRPQDRQFILSSKKLLLSDSGFYLCACTGQGGYGYTFGSGTRLTVV.

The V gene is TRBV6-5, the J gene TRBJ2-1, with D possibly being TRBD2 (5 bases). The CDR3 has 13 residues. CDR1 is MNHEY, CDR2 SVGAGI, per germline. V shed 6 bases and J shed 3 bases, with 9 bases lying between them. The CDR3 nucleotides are TGTGCCAGCAGGAGGGCAGGCTACAATGAGCAGTTCTTC. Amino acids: CASRRAGYNEQFF.